The 10 T cell receptor beta chains below come from one sample, sequenced in a study of T cells in Graves' hyperthyroidism and ophthalmopathy. RNA transcripts served as the template for amplifying TCR beta CDR3 regions. The HTBI primer set served for first-round RT-PCR of the TCR CDR3. TCRdb recomputed calls from the multiplex PCR reads with MiXCR, one row per CDR3 protein. Altogether some 570,000 distinct CDR3 sequences are present, 17% being singletons, with the ten largest covering 15% to 20%. The sequencing sample was made of blood. The receptors come from a woman aged 18 to 35 with Graves' ophthalmopathy.

This clonotype has only a few counts. The chain couples TRBV28 to TRBJ1-6, with D perhaps TRBD1 (6 bases). V shed 6 bases and J shed 7 bases, with 13 bases lying between them. Per germline, CDR1 MDHEN and CDR2 SYDVKM. The CDR3 spans 14 residues. The DNA for the CDR3 is TGTGCCAGCAGCCGGACAGTTTTGAATTCACCCCTCCACTTT. As protein: CASSRTVLNSPLHF. The full variable domain, rest sourced from reference TRBV28 and TRBJ1-6, is DVKVTQSSRYLVKRTGEKVFLECVQDMDHENMFWYRQDPGLGLRLIYFSYDVKMKEKGDIPEGYSVSREKKERFSLILESASTNQTSMYLCASSRTVLNSPLHFGNGTRLTVT.

This clonotype was counted between two and nine times. This chain joins TRBV5-1 and TRBJ2-3, with 7 bases identical to TRBD1. There are 16 residues in the CDR3. Germline V gives CDR1 SGHRS, CDR2 YFSETQ. With V trimmed by 2 bases and J by 2 bases, 8 bases remained unmatched. This chain's CDR3 is CASSFQGGSTTDTQYF. CDR3 DNA sequence: TGCGCCAGCAGCTTCCAAGGGGGCAGTACCACAGATACGCAGTATTTT.

This clonotype came up many times. The chain uses TRBV20-1 and TRBJ2-7; the D gene could be TRBD1 or TRBD2 (5 bases each). V lost 6 bases to trimming and J lost 7 bases, with 16 bases between them. This CDR3 comprises 12 residues. Germline V gene sequence: CDR1 DFQATT, CDR2 SNEGSKA (reference sequence). The CDR3 DNA sequence: TGCAGTGCCACAAGGGGTGGCGGGGAGCAGTACTTC. This encodes CSATRGGGEQYF.

This clonotype was detected ten times or more. The chain uses TRBV6-2 or TRBV6-3 and TRBJ2-1; 11 bases are shared with TRBD2. Germline assignment: CDR1 MNHEY and CDR2 SVGEGT. CDR3 length: 16 amino acids. After removal of 2 bases from V and 4 bases from J, the junction contained 4 bases not matched to a gene. The CDR3 region has the DNA TGTGCCAGCAGTTACCTTAGCGGGGGGGCGTACAATGAGCAGTTCTTC. Its translation: CASSYLSGGAYNEQFF.

The chain links TRBV12-3 or TRBV12-4 to TRBJ1-2; D not resolved. CDR3 size: 15 residues. V dropped 3 bases and J dropped 1 base, with 12 bases sitting between them. The CDR3 loop reads CASSLRKRVNYGYTF. DNA for the CDR3: TGTGCCAGCAGTTTGCGTAAGCGGGTTAACTATGGCTACACCTTC.

As for this clonotype: The junction and the germline gene differ at one end; a read error may be behind it. The V call is TRBV7-7, the J call TRBJ2-1; D possibly corresponds to TRBD2 (6 bases). The CDR3 runs 13 residues. The V gene's germline CDR1 is SSHAT and CDR2 FNYEAQ (reference sequence). CDR3 loop: CASSQDYANEQFF. The CDR3 DNA sequence: TGTGCTAGCAGCCAGGACTACGCCAATGAGCAGTTCTTC.

There are a few counts of this clonotype. The chain combines TRBV10-3 with TRBJ2-1, with TRBD1 matching 8 bases. The J segment lost 0 bases and the V segment lost 0 bases, leaving 16 bases of the junction unmatched. Per germline, CDR1 ENHRY and CDR2 SYGVKD. The CDR3 extends over 21 amino acids. CDR3 residues: CAISESQDPGGTEYSYNEQFF. In DNA form, the CDR3 reads TGTGCCATCAGTGAGTCCCAAGACCCAGGGGGCACTGAATACTCCTACAATGAGCAGTTCTTC.

The chain has TRBV5-4 and TRBJ1-1; D perhaps matches TRBD1 (5 bases). This CDR3 has 12 residues. The V gene's germline CDR1 is SGHNT and CDR2 YYREEE (reference sequence). V lost 0 bases and J lost 11, with 11 bases in between. The CDR3: CASSLGIGEAFF. CDR3 in DNA: TGTGCCAGCAGCTTGGGGATAGGGGAGGCTTTCTTT. Together with reference TRBV5-4 and TRBJ1-1, the CDR3 gives the full variable domain: ETGVTQSPTHLIKTRGQQVTLRCSSQSGHNTVSWYQQALGQGPQFIFQYYREEENGRGNFPPRFSGLQFPNYSSELNVNALELDDSALYLCASSLGIGEAFFGQGTRLTVV.

In its sample, this clonotype was seen many times. This rearrangement joins TRBV7-9 to TRBJ2-1, with 12 bases identical to TRBD2. Trimming cost V 6 bases and J 7 bases; bases outside gene matches: 7. CDR1 is SEHNR and CDR2 is FQNEAQ in the germline V gene (reference sequence). The CDR3 is 15 residues long. CDR3 loop: CASSLTGLAGNEQFF. The CDR3 region has the DNA TGTGCCAGCAGTTTAACCGGACTAGCGGGGAATGAGCAGTTCTTC.

This clonotype was counted a few times. V and J are TRBV11-3 and TRBJ2-6, with D unresolved. This CDR3 is 18 amino acids long. With 5 bases removed from V and 2 bases from J, the gap between germline ends came to 19 bases. The germline CDR1 and CDR2 sequences are SGHNT and YENEEA. DNA for the CDR3: TGTGCCAGCAGCGATACTAAAGTCGGCTGGGCTGGGGCCAACGTCCTGACTTTC. It specifies CASSDTKVGWAGANVLTF.